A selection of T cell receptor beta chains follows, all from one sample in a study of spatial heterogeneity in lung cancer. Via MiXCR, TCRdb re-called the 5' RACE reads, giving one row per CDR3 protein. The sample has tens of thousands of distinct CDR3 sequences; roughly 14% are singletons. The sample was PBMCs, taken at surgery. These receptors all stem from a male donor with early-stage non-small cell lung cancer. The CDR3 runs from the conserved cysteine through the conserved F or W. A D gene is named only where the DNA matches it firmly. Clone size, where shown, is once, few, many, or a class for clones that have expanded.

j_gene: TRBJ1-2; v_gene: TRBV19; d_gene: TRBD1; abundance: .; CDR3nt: TGTGCCAGTAGTATCCAGGGGGTCAGTGGCTACACCTTC; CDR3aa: CASSIQGVSGYTF
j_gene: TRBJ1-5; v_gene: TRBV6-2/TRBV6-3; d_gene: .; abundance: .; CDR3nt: TGTGCCAGCAGTTACTCTAAGGCCTATCAGCCCCAGCATTTT; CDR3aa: CASSYSKAYQPQHF
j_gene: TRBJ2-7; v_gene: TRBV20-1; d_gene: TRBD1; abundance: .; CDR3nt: TGCAGTGCTAGTGACCAGGGGGTCGAGCAGTACTTC; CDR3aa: CSASDQGVEQYF
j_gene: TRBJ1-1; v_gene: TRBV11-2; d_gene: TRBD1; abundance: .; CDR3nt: TGTGCCAGCAGCCCAGGGGGGATCGCTGAAGCTTTCTTT; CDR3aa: CASSPGGIAEAFF
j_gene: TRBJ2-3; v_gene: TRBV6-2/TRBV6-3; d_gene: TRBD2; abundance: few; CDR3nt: TGTGCCAGCAGTTACGGGACTAGCGGGAGAACAGATACGCAGTATTTT; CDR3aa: CASSYGTSGRTDTQYF
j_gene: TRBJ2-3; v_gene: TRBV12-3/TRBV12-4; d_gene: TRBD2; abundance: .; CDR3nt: TGTGCCAGCAGCCGCGGGGGGTTCACAGATACGCAGTATTTT; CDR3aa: CASSRGGFTDTQYF
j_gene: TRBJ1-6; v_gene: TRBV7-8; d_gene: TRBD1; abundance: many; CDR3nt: TGTGCCAGCAGCTTAGTGGGGGACACCAGGGGGGAGTCACCCCTCCACTTT; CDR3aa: CASSLVGDTRGESPLHF
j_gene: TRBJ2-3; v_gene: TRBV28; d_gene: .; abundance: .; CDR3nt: TGTGCCAGCAGTCCGCGACAGGTCGTTAACACAGATACGCAGTATTTT; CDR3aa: CASSPRQVVNTDTQYF
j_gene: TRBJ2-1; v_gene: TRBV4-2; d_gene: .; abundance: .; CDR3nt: TGTGCCAGCAGCCAAGCGGAGGGGGGGTACAATGAGCAGTTCTTC; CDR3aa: CASSQAEGGYNEQFF
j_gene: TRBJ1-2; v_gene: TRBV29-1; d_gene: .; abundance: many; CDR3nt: TGCAGCGGTTATGGCCAGGTTGAGAGGATCGGGGCCGTGAACTATGGCTACACCTTC; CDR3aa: CSGYGQVERIGAVNYGYTF
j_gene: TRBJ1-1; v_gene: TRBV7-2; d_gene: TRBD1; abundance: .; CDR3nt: TGTGCCAGCAACACGATCAGGGGGCGGAACACTGAAGCTTTCTTT; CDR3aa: CASNTIRGRNTEAFF
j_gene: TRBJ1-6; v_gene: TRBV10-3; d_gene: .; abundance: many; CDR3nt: TGTGCCATCAGTGACAGGGGATCACCCCTCCACTTT; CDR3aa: CAISDRGSPLHF
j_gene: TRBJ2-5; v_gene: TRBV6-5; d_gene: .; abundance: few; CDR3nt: TGTGCCTCTACCCGACAGACAGAAGAGACCCAGTACTTC; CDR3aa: CASTRQTEETQYF
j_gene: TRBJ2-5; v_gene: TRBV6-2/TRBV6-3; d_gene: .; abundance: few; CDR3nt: TGTGCCAGCAGTTGGGGACTGGTTGGGGGGGAGACCCAGTACTTC; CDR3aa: CASSWGLVGGETQYF
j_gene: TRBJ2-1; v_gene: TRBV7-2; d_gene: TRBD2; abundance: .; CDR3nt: TGTGCCAGCAACCCCGGGACTAGCGGGGGAACATCCCGCCTCAATGAGCAGTTCTTC; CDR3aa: CASNPGTSGGTSRLNEQFF
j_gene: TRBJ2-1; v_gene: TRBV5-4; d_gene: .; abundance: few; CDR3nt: TGTGCCAGCACCTCCTTAGGGGGGAGCTCCTACAATGAGCAGTTCTTC; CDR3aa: CASTSLGGSSYNEQFF